This is a list of T cell receptor beta chains from one sample in a study of cytomegalovirus exposure and HLA in healthy donors. The protocol was immunoSEQ multiplex PCR, while the TCRdb copy is restricted to in-frame clones and leaves out a portion. The sample shows approximately 130,000 clones, about 83% of them seen only once. The source material was PBMCs. Receptor source: a woman in her twenties or thirties in good health and CMV-seronegative. CDR3s include the opening cysteine and the closing phenylalanine or tryptophan. The D gene is left open where the match is weak. Size tells how often a clone was seen (once, few, many) or the class of an expanded clone, and some rows leave it out.

DNA	CDR3	length	size	V	J	D
TGTGCCAGCATTGGGCATGACTATGGCTACACCTTC	CASIGHDYGYTF	12	few	TRBV6-4	TRBJ1-2	-
TGTGCCAGCAGTCCCCGAGGTAGCTCCTACGAGCAGTACTTC	CASSPRGSSYEQYF	14	few	TRBV27	TRBJ2-7	-
TGTGCCATCAGTGGCCAGGGTAGCAATCAGCCCCAGCATTTT	CAISGQGSNQPQHF	14	-	TRBV10-3	TRBJ1-5	-
TGTGCCAGCTCACCACAGTCAGGGGGCTGGGAAAAACTGTTTTTT	CASSPQSGGWEKLFF	15	-	TRBV18	TRBJ1-4	TRBD1
TGTGCCAGCAGCTTCAAGGGGCGCGACACCGGGGAGCTGTTTTTT	CASSFKGRDTGELFF	15	-	TRBV7-3	TRBJ2-2	-
TGTGCCAGTAGTGTCGGACAGGCTAATCAGCCCCAGCATTTT	CASSVGQANQPQHF	14	-	TRBV19	TRBJ1-5	TRBD1
TGTGCCAGCAGCTTCCAAGGGGGCATCTATGGCTACACCTTC	CASSFQGGIYGYTF	14	-	TRBV11-2	TRBJ1-2	TRBD1
TGTGCCAGCAGCTTCCACTCATGGGGGCCTTCGAACACTGAAGCTTTCTTT	CASSFHSWGPSNTEAFF	17	-	TRBV5-4	TRBJ1-1	-
TGTGCCAGCAGCCGATTGAGGGTTAATTCACCCCTCCACTTT	CASSRLRVNSPLHF	14	-	TRBV2	TRBJ1-6	-
TGTGCCAGCAGTCCAACGGGGGGGAGACTGGATACGCAGTATTTT	CASSPTGGRLDTQYF	15	-	TRBV27	TRBJ2-3	TRBD2
TGTGCCACCAGCAGAGGACTTACCGGGACAGGGATCTACACCTTC	CATSRGLTGTGIYTF	15	-	TRBV15	TRBJ1-2	TRBD1
TGCGCCAGCAGCCCAGGACCCGTTGGACAGGGCCTTCAGCCCCAGCATTTT	CASSPGPVGQGLQPQHF	17	-	TRBV5-1	TRBJ1-5	TRBD1
TGTGCCAGCACAGTCAGGGGGTCAGATACGCAGTATTTT	CASTVRGSDTQYF	13	-	TRBV6-5	TRBJ2-3	TRBD1
TGCGCCAGCAGCTTGAGTCCGGGAGTGGAGAGAAACGAGCAGTACTTC	CASSLSPGVERNEQYF	16	-	TRBV5-1	TRBJ2-7	-
TGTGCCTGGGCCGGGACAGGGAACTCACCCCTCCACTTT	CAWAGTGNSPLHF	13	-	TRBV30	TRBJ1-6	TRBD1
TGTGCCAGCAGCTTCAGGGGACGGGGTGAAGCTTTCTTT	CASSFRGRGEAFF	13	-	TRBV5-4	TRBJ1-1	-
TGTGCCTGGAGTGCAGGGGGCGCGGGTTATGGCTACACCTTC	CAWSAGGAGYGYTF	14	-	TRBV30	TRBJ1-2	TRBD1
TGTGCCTGGAGTCCCACAGACAGGGGGCCTGAAAAACTGTTTTTT	CAWSPTDRGPEKLFF	15	-	TRBV30	TRBJ1-4	TRBD1
TGTGCCAGCAGCGTAGCTACACAGGGCTATGGCTACACCTTC	CASSVATQGYGYTF	14	-	TRBV9	TRBJ1-2	-
TGTGCCAGCAGTGTTGAAGGAGGCACTGAAGCTTTCTTT	CASSVEGGTEAFF	13	few	TRBV25-1	TRBJ1-1	-
TGTGCCAGCAGCCCGAGGGTTGCGGTGAGCTCCTACAATGAGCAGTTCTTC	CASSPRVAVSSYNEQFF	17	-	TRBV9	TRBJ2-1	-
TGTGCCAACGCTTATAACAGGGGCACTTACTATGGCTACACCTTC	CANAYNRGTYYGYTF	15	-	TRBV10-3	TRBJ1-2	TRBD1
TGTGCCAGCAGTGGTCTACTAGCGGGGGGGTACAATGAGCAGTTCTTC	CASSGLLAGGYNEQFF	16	-	TRBV6-1	TRBJ2-1	TRBD2
TGTGCCAGTAGTATGGGCAGGGGCACAGATACGCAGTATTTT	CASSMGRGTDTQYF	14	-	TRBV19	TRBJ2-3	-
TGTGCCAGCAGCCCGGGGGGGACTTTCGGAAACACCATATATTTT	CASSPGGTFGNTIYF	15	-	TRBV7-9	TRBJ1-3	-
TGTGCCAGCAGTTTACGGAGTGCCGTCCTGACTTTC	CASSLRSAVLTF	12	-	TRBV27	TRBJ2-6	-
TGTGCCTGGAGTGTAACACAGAACACTGAAGCTTTCTTT	CAWSVTQNTEAFF	13	-	TRBV30	TRBJ1-1	-
TGTGCCAGCAGTTCGCGACTAGCGGGGGGGCCGAATACGCAGTATTTT	CASSSRLAGGPNTQYF	16	once	TRBV6-6	TRBJ2-3	TRBD2
TGTGCCAGCAGCTCCCACGGACAGGTACAGCCCCAGCATTTT	CASSSHGQVQPQHF	14	-	TRBV7-2	TRBJ1-5	TRBD1